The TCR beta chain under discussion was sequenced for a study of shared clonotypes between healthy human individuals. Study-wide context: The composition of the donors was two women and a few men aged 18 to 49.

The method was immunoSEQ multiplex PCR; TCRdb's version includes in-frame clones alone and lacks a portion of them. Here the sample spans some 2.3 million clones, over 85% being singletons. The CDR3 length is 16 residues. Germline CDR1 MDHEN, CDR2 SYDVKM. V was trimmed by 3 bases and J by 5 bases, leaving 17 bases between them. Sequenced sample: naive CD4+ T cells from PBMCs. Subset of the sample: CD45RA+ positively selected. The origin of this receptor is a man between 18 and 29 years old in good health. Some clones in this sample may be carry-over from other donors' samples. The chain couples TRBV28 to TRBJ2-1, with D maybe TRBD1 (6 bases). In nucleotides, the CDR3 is TGTGCCAGCAGTTTCACAGGGCTGGGATCCCACAATGAGCAGTTCTTC. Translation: CASSFTGLGSHNEQFF.